These T cell receptor beta chains were read from a single sample in a study of blood T cell repertoires in COVID-19. The assay was immunoSEQ multiplex PCR, and TCRdb's table has in-frame clones only and misses some. Here the sample spans roughly 32,000 clones, 80% to 95% being singletons. Sequencing input: peripheral blood. Receptors originate from a man in his sixties or seventies with active or convalescent COVID-19. CDR3s include the opening cysteine and the closing phenylalanine or tryptophan. The order of the fields is J gene, D gene, V gene, clone size, CDR3 DNA, CDR3 protein. The D gene is left open where the match is weak. For some rows the clone size is stated as once, few or many, or as a class when expanded; others skip it.

TRBJ2-5	.	TRBV4-3	.	TGCGCCAGCAGCCAAGGCACAGGGCACGAGACCCAGTACTTC	CASSQGTGHETQYF
TRBJ2-2	TRBD2	TRBV11-3	.	TGTGCCAGCAGCCGAATAAGCGGGGGCGCGAACACCGGGGAGCTGTTTTTT	CASSRISGGANTGELFF
TRBJ1-4	.	TRBV19	.	TGTGCCAGTAGTAGATCCTACAGGGTCAGAACTAATGAAAAACTGTTTTTT	CASSRSYRVRTNEKLFF
TRBJ2-3	.	TRBV5-5	.	TGTGCCAGCAGCCCCCGGGACAACACAGATACGCAGTATTTT	CASSPRDNTDTQYF
TRBJ1-1	.	TRBV4-1	.	TGCGCCAGCAGCCCCCGAACTCAGGGTGGGGTGAGCACTGAAGCTTTCTTT	CASSPRTQGGVSTEAFF
TRBJ1-2	TRBD1	TRBV5-1	.	TGCGCCAGCAGCTCCGGGACAGGGGGCTATGGCTACACCTTC	CASSSGTGGYGYTF
TRBJ1-5	.	TRBV6-6	.	TGTGCCAGCATCACAGGGTTCGGCAATCAGCCCCAGCATTTT	CASITGFGNQPQHF
TRBJ1-2	TRBD1	TRBV30	.	TGTGCCTGGAAAACAGGGGATCCCGGCTACACCTTC	CAWKTGDPGYTF
TRBJ1-4	.	TRBV7-8	.	TGTGCCAGTAGTCCAGACGGGGTTGGAAAACTGTTTTTT	CASSPDGVGKLFF
TRBJ1-1	.	TRBV6-6	.	TGTGCCAGCAGTTACTCCCGGGGTAACACTGAAGCTTTCTTT	CASSYSRGNTEAFF
TRBJ1-2	.	TRBV20-1	.	TGCAGACCCGGGGGCTACACCTTC	CRPGGYTF
TRBJ1-3	.	TRBV7-6	once	TGTGCCAGCAGTCCTGGACAGATCTCTGGAAACACCATATATTTT	CASSPGQISGNTIYF
TRBJ1-2	TRBD1	TRBV6-5	.	TGTGCCAGCACCCAACAGGGGTTGCATGGCTACACCTTC	CASTQQGLHGYTF
TRBJ1-6	.	TRBV3-1/TRBV3-2	once	TGTGCCAGCAGCCAAGGAGGGTTGTCACCCCTCCACTTT	CASSQGGLSPLHF
TRBJ1-3	TRBD1	TRBV9	.	TGTGCCAGCAGCGTCTCGGGACAGCCGGCAGCTGGAAACACCATATATTTT	CASSVSGQPAAGNTIYF
TRBJ1-3	.	TRBV18	.	TGTGCCAGCTCACCAGGGGGGACCGGAAACACCATATATTTT	CASSPGGTGNTIYF
TRBJ2-5	TRBD1	TRBV30	.	TGTGCCTGGAGAATCAGGACAGGGGGCAAAGAGACCCAGTACTTC	CAWRIRTGGKETQYF
TRBJ1-1	.	TRBV29-1	.	TGCAGCGGAGCCCTACAGGGCCGGGACACTGAAGCTTTCTTT	CSGALQGRDTEAFF
TRBJ2-7	.	TRBV5-1	.	TGCGCCAGCAGCTTGGGGCTAGCGAGCTCCTACGAGCAGTACTTC	CASSLGLASSYEQYF
TRBJ1-6	.	TRBV5-4	.	TGTGCCAGCAGCTTGTCTTTTACGGGGTCAGCCCTCCACTTT	CASSLSFTGSALHF
TRBJ1-1	.	TRBV19	.	TGTGCCAGTCGAACTACCAAGTTGAACACTGAAGCTTTCTTT	CASRTTKLNTEAFF
TRBJ2-7	TRBD1	TRBV9	.	TGTGCCAGCAGCGTGGGACAGGGGGATATCTACGAGCAGTACTTC	CASSVGQGDIYEQYF
TRBJ2-7	TRBD1	TRBV5-1	.	TGCGCCAGCAGCCCGACGGGACAGGGGGTTTACGAGCAGTACTTC	CASSPTGQGVYEQYF
TRBJ2-5	TRBD2	TRBV7-6	once	TGTGCCAGCAGCTTAGCCCAGGTGTTAGCGGGAGGGCCGAGTTCGGGGGAGACCCAGTACTTC	CASSLAQVLAGGPSSGETQYF
TRBJ2-5	TRBD2	TRBV24-1	.	TGTGCCACCATGAGTGGACTAGCGGGAGTCGAGACCCAGTACTTC	CATMSGLAGVETQYF
TRBJ1-1	.	TRBV18	.	TGTGCCAGCTCCCGACAGGAGAACACTGAAGCTTTCTTT	CASSRQENTEAFF
TRBJ1-5	TRBD1	TRBV5-1	.	TGCGCCAGCAGCCCCGGGACAGAGTATCGGCCCCAGCATTTT	CASSPGTEYRPQHF
TRBJ1-3	TRBD1	TRBV28	.	TGTGCCAGCAGGCCCAACAGGGGGACTACTGGAAACACCATATATTTT	CASRPNRGTTGNTIYF
TRBJ2-3	TRBD2	TRBV7-3	once	TGTGCCAGCAGCGTGGGACTAGCGGGACGGACAGATACGCAGTATTTT	CASSVGLAGRTDTQYF
TRBJ1-5	TRBD1	TRBV18	.	TGTGCCAGCTCACCATATACAGGGGATCAGCCCCAGCATTTT	CASSPYTGDQPQHF
TRBJ2-2	.	TRBV10-3	.	TGTGCCATCAGGGGGGGACGAGACACCGGGGAGCTGTTTTTT	CAIRGGRDTGELFF
TRBJ1-2	TRBD1	TRBV9	.	TGTGCCAGCAGCGTAGCTACCGGGACAGGGGGGATTGGCTACACCTTC	CASSVATGTGGIGYTF
TRBJ2-7	.	TRBV5-8	.	TGTGCCAGCAGCTTGGCCGCGAGACCCACTAGGCACTTC	CASSLAARPTRHF
TRBJ2-7	TRBD1	TRBV15	.	TGTGCCACCAGCAGAGGGGACAGGGGCACCTACGAGCAGTACTTC	CATSRGDRGTYEQYF
TRBJ1-1	.	TRBV2	.	TGTGCCAGCAGTGAACTGTTGGGGCGGGGAGCTGAAGCTTTCTTT	CASSELLGRGAEAFF
TRBJ2-2	TRBD2	TRBV6-2/TRBV6-3	.	TGTGCCAGCAGTTACCGAGTCGGACTAGCGGGGGGTTCCACCGGGGAGCTGTTTTTT	CASSYRVGLAGGSTGELFF
TRBJ2-1	TRBD2	TRBV6-2/TRBV6-3	.	TGTGCCAGCAGTGCCCACCGGGACTATTACAATGAGCAGTTCTTC	CASSAHRDYYNEQFF
TRBJ2-2	TRBD1	TRBV5-1	few	TGCGCCAGCAGCAAGGGGGCGGACACCGGGGAGCTGTTTTTT	CASSKGADTGELFF
TRBJ2-3	TRBD1	TRBV9	.	TGTGCCAGCAGCGTAGGCCCGGGACAGGGCTGGGATACGCAGTATTTT	CASSVGPGQGWDTQYF
TRBJ1-1	.	TRBV18	.	TGTGCCAGCGGGGCCAAGATTGTCAACACTGAAGCTTTCTTT	CASGAKIVNTEAFF
TRBJ1-2	TRBD1	TRBV30	few	TGTGCCTGGAACCAGGGGGCTGGACGTGGCTACACCTTC	CAWNQGAGRGYTF
TRBJ1-1	TRBD1	TRBV5-1	once	TGCGCCAGCAGCTCCCGGACAGGGGGCCCGGTAGCTTTCTTT	CASSSRTGGPVAFF
TRBJ1-5	.	TRBV19	.	TGTGCCAGTAGTATAGGAGGCAGGGAGGCCCAGCCCCAGCATTTT	CASSIGGREAQPQHF
TRBJ2-1	TRBD2	TRBV5-1	.	TGCGCCAGCAGCTCTCCCGTAGCGGGGGGAAACCCGGGGGAGCAGTTCTTC	CASSSPVAGGNPGEQFF
TRBJ1-6	TRBD1	TRBV6-5	.	TGTGCCAGCAGTTCCGGGACAGCAAATTCACCCCTCCACTTT	CASSSGTANSPLHF
TRBJ1-6	.	TRBV6-2/TRBV6-3	.	TGTGCCAGCAGCCTAATGGGAGGGAATTCACCCCTCCACTTT	CASSLMGGNSPLHF